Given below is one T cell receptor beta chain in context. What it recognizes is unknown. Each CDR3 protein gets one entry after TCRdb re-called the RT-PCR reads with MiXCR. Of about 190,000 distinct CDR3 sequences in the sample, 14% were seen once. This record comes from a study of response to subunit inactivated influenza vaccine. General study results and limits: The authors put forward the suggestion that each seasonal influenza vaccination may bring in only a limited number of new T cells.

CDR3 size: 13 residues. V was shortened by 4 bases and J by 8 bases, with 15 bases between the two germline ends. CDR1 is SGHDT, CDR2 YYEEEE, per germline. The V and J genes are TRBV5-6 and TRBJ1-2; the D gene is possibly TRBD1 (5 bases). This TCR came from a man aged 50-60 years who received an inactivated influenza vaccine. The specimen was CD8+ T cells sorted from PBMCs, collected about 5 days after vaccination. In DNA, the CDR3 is TGTGCCAGCAGCCGATGGGGGGTCGCAGGCTACACCTTC. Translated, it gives CASSRWGVAGYTF.